This is a list of T cell receptor beta chains from one sample in a study of CD8+ T cells in alopecia areata. Here immunoSEQ multiplex PCR was the method, and the copy in TCRdb shows in-frame clones only, minus some. Among 90,000 to 130,000 clones listed, 55% to 75% were seen once. Sequencing was carried out using CD8+ T cells sorted from blood. These receptors were obtained from a human donor in good health. CDR3s include the opening cysteine and the closing phenylalanine or tryptophan. The order of the fields is V gene, J gene, clone size, D gene, CDR3 DNA, CDR3 protein. D genes are given only for firm matches. A row's size may be missing; if present it is once, few, many or a size class.

>TRBV7-9|TRBJ2-7|.|TRBD1
TGTGCCAGCAGCGCGGACAGGGAGGTCGAGCAGTACTTC
CASSADREVEQYF
>TRBV15|TRBJ2-7|.|TRBD2
TGTGCCACTCGGACTAGTGCGTTCAACCAGCAGTACTTC
CATRTSAFNQQYF
>TRBV5-1|TRBJ2-1|.|TRBD1
TGCGCCAGCAGCTTGGCCGGGACAGTGTACAATGAGCAGTTCTTC
CASSLAGTVYNEQFF
>TRBV19|TRBJ1-1|.|.
TGTGCCAGTAAGGACGTGGAGATGGACACTGAAGCTTTCTTT
CASKDVEMDTEAFF
>TRBV29-1|TRBJ1-5|medium-sized|.
TGCAGCGTTGAAGAGGGGAACAATCAGCCCCAGCATTTT
CSVEEGNNQPQHF
>TRBV25-1|TRBJ1-5|few|.
TGTGCCAGCAGTGAATCGTCCAGGGCGGATAGCAATCAGCCCCAGCATTTT
CASSESSRADSNQPQHF
>TRBV27|TRBJ2-7|.|TRBD2
TGTGCCAGCTCCGGGACTAGCGGTACGAGGGGCTCCTACGAGCAGTACTTC
CASSGTSGTRGSYEQYF
>TRBV7-8|TRBJ2-1|.|.
TGTGCCAGCAGCATCAGCACCTCGAGCGCCTACAATGAGCAGTTCTTC
CASSISTSSAYNEQFF
>TRBV15|TRBJ1-5|.|.
TGTGCCACCGCCCCGGGTTACTATTCCCGGCCCCAGCATTTT
CATAPGYYSRPQHF
>TRBV2|TRBJ2-1|.|.
TGTGCCAGCAGTGTAGGGAGGAGAAGTGAGCAGTTCTTC
CASSVGRRSEQFF
>TRBV14|TRBJ2-6|few|.
TGTGCCAGCAGCCAAGATCCCCGCCAGGGTCCTGGGGCCAACGTCCTGACTTTC
CASSQDPRQGPGANVLTF
>TRBV7-6|TRBJ1-6|.|.
TGTGCCAGCAGCTCCACCGGGACGGATAATTCACCCCTCCACTTT
CASSSTGTDNSPLHF
>TRBV6-5|TRBJ2-7|.|.
TGTGCCAGCAGTCCGGGATGGATATGGTACTTC
CASSPGWIWYF
>TRBV5-4|TRBJ1-1|.|TRBD1
TGTGCCAGCAGCTTGGAGACTCCATCCGGACAGGGCACTGAAGCTTTCTTT
CASSLETPSGQGTEAFF
>TRBV6-5|TRBJ2-1|.|TRBD2
TGTGCCAGCAGTTATGGCCTAGCGGGTGACAATGAGCAGTTCTTC
CASSYGLAGDNEQFF
>TRBV15|TRBJ1-5|once|.
TGTGCCACCAGCAGCAACAGGGAAAATCAGCCCCAGCATTTT
CATSSNRENQPQHF
>TRBV25-1|TRBJ1-4|.|TRBD1
TGTGCCAGCAGTGATCGACAGGGGGGTAATGAAAAACTGTTTTTT
CASSDRQGGNEKLFF
>TRBV15|TRBJ1-1|.|.
TGTGCCACCAGCAGAGATCTAGGAGGCACTGAAGCTTTCTTT
CATSRDLGGTEAFF
>TRBV2|TRBJ1-5|.|.
TGTGCCAGCAGTCGGGGGCAGCCCCAGCATTTT
CASSRGQPQHF
>TRBV19|TRBJ2-1|few|.
TGTGCCAGTAGTCTCGGGGGGCACTCCTACAATGAGCAGTTCTTC
CASSLGGHSYNEQFF
>TRBV2|TRBJ2-1|few|.
TGTGCCAGCAGTCCCGAGGGGACAACGTACAATGAGCAGTTCTTC
CASSPEGTTYNEQFF
>TRBV18|TRBJ2-1|few|TRBD1
TGTGCCAGCTCACCGGGACAGATTTACAATGAGCAGTTCTTC
CASSPGQIYNEQFF
>TRBV6-5|TRBJ2-1|.|.
TGTGCCAGCAGTTACTCAGGCGCCTCCTACAATGAGCAGTTCTTC
CASSYSGASYNEQFF
>TRBV2|TRBJ2-1|many|.
TGTGCCATCCTCTACGGGTACAATGAGCAGTTCTTC
CAILYGYNEQFF
>TRBV7-6|TRBJ2-2|once|TRBD2
TGTGCCAGCAGCTTAGGTGGCGGGGGCACCGGGGAGCTGTTTTTT
CASSLGGGGTGELFF
>TRBV19|TRBJ2-1|.|.
TGTGCCAGTAGTATATTCAATGAGCAGTTCTTC
CASSIFNEQFF
>TRBV10-2|TRBJ2-3|few|.
TGCGCCAGCAGTGGTCTAGCCCCGGCCCAAGATACGCAGTATTTT
CASSGLAPAQDTQYF
>TRBV19|TRBJ1-5|.|.
TGTGCCAGTAGTATTTTAGCCCAAGTCAATCAGCCCCAGCATTTT
CASSILAQVNQPQHF
>TRBV7-9|TRBJ1-1|.|.
TGTGCCAGCAGCAAGGGAGGAACTGAAGCTTTCTTT
CASSKGGTEAFF
>TRBV7-2|TRBJ2-7|few|.
TGTGCCAGCAGCTTAGACCGGGGCTACGAGCAGTACTTC
CASSLDRGYEQYF
>TRBV29-1|TRBJ1-2|.|.
TGCAGCGCCCAGGACAACTATGGCTACACCTTC
CSAQDNYGYTF
>TRBV13|TRBJ1-1|.|.
TGTGCCAGCAGCGAAACTGACAGGAGTATGGCTTTCTTT
CASSETDRSMAFF
>TRBV6-4|TRBJ2-2|.|.
TGTGCCAGCAGTAGCGACAGGAACCCGAACACCGGGGAGCTGTTTTTT
CASSSDRNPNTGELFF
>TRBV13|TRBJ2-7|.|.
TGTGCCAGCAGCTTAGGGGGGGAGAGCTCCTACGAGCAGTACTTC
CASSLGGESSYEQYF
>TRBV7-9|TRBJ1-1|.|.
TGTGCCAGCTCGGACAGTTGGAACACTGAAGCTTTCTTT
CASSDSWNTEAFF
>TRBV19|TRBJ2-1|few|.
TGTGCCAGTAGTATAGATCTCGGTGAGCAGTTCTTC
CASSIDLGEQFF
>TRBV5-1|TRBJ1-1|.|.
TGCGCCAGCAGCTTGGAAGTTATGAACACTGAAGCTTTCTTT
CASSLEVMNTEAFF
>TRBV20-1|TRBJ2-1|few|.
TGCAGTGCCACAGAGGGGGAGCAGTTCTTC
CSATEGEQFF
>TRBV27|TRBJ1-6|few|.
TGTGCCAGCAGTTTTGGGAATTCACCCCTCCACTTT
CASSFGNSPLHF
>TRBV9|TRBJ2-7|.|TRBD1
TGTGCCAGCAGCGTAGCGACAGGGGGTACCTACGAGCAGTACTTC
CASSVATGGTYEQYF
>TRBV4-3|TRBJ2-7|.|TRBD1
TGCGCCAGCAGCCGGACAGGGTTTGGCGAGCAGTACTTC
CASSRTGFGEQYF
>TRBV29-1|TRBJ1-2|.|.
TGCAGCGTTGAAGGGGGGGGCCGCTATGGCTACACCTTC
CSVEGGGRYGYTF
>TRBV6-5|TRBJ2-1|.|TRBD1
TGTGCCAGCAGTTACTCCGACAGGGTCTACTACAATGAGCAGTTCTTC
CASSYSDRVYYNEQFF
>TRBV29-1|TRBJ2-3|.|TRBD2
TGCAGCGTTGTGGGTAGCGGGGGGCCTAGCACAGATACGCAGTATTTT
CSVVGSGGPSTDTQYF
>TRBV5-6|TRBJ2-7|.|TRBD1
TGTGCCAGCAGCTCTGGACAGGGGGTATGGGACGAGCAGTACTTC
CASSSGQGVWDEQYF
>TRBV11-2|TRBJ2-7|.|.
TGTGCCAGCAGGCCCCAAAGGCCGGGGCGCGCCTACGAGCAGTACTTC
CASRPQRPGRAYEQYF
>TRBV29-1|TRBJ2-2|few|.
TGCAGCGTTGGGGGCACCGGGGAGCTGTTTTTT
CSVGGTGELFF
>TRBV4-2|TRBJ1-4|.|TRBD1
TGTGCCAGCAGCCAAGATCCCGCCGGGACAGGAAGCGAAAAACTGTTTTTT
CASSQDPAGTGSEKLFF
>TRBV28|TRBJ2-5|.|TRBD1
TGTGCCAGCAGCCGGGACAGGGAAGCCCCTCCGGAGACCCAGTACTTC
CASSRDREAPPETQYF
>TRBV19|TRBJ1-6|.|.
TGTGCCAGTAGCCCTAGGGGGGGCGATAATTCACCCCTCCACTTT
CASSPRGGDNSPLHF
>TRBV2|TRBJ1-2|.|TRBD1
TGTGCCAGCAGCGGGACAGGGATTCAAGGCTACACCTTC
CASSGTGIQGYTF